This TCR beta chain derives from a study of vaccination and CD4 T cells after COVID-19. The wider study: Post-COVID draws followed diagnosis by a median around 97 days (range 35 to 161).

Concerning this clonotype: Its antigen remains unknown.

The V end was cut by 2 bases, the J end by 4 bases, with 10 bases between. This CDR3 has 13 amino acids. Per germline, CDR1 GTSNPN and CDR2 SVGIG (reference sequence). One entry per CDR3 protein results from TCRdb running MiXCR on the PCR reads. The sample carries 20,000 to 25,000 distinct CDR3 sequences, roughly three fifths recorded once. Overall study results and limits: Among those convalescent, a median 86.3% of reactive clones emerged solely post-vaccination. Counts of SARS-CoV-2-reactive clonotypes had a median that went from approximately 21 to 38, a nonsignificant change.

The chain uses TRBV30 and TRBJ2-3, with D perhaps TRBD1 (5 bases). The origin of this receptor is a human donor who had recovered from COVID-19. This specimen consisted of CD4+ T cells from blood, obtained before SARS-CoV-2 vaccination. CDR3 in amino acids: CAWSTTGADTQYF. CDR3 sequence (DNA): TGTGCCTGGAGTACCACAGGAGCAGATACGCAGTATTTT.